This T cell receptor (beta chain) comes out of a study of blood T cell repertoires in COVID-19. Germline CDR1 reads LNHDA; CDR2 reads SQIVND (reference sequence). The V end was cut by 6 bases, the J end by 1 base, with 9 bases between. There are 13 residues in the CDR3. The protocol was immunoSEQ multiplex PCR, while the TCRdb copy is restricted to in-frame clones and leaves out a portion. The sample shows approximately 150,000 clones, about 80% of them seen only once. The receptor was isolated from a man between 65 and 85 years old with active or convalescent COVID-19. The specimen sequenced was peripheral blood. The chain has TRBV19 and TRBJ1-1, with D maybe TRBD1 (6 bases). The CDR3 bases are TGTGCCAGTAGAGGACAGAGGAACACTGAAGCTTTCTTT. It translates to CASRGQRNTEAFF. Supplemented by reference TRBV19 and TRBJ1-1, the full variable domain reads DGGITQSPKYLFRKEGQNVTLSCEQNLNHDAMYWYRQDPGQGLRLIYYSQIVNDFQKGDIAEGYSVSREKKESFPLTVTSAQKNPTAFYLCASRGQRNTEAFFGQGTRLTVV.